Each of the 25 T cell receptor beta chains below was sequenced from the same sample in a study of identical twins. TCRdb re-derived calls from the 5' RACE reads in MiXCR, one entry per CDR3 protein. Of 1.5 million to 2 million distinct CDR3 sequences in the sample, less than 40% were seen once. Material for sequencing was cord blood. These receptors were obtained from a newborn girl in good health.

This chain connects TRBV20-1 to TRBJ1-4, with D maybe TRBD1 (6 bases). Trimming left V 6 bases short and J 13 bases short, with 15 bases between. The CDR3 consists of 11 residues. The germline V gene has CDR1 DFQATT and CDR2 SNEGSKA (reference sequence). This CDR3 reads CSAKRGQRLFF. CDR3 DNA sequence: TGCAGTGCCAAGCGGGGACAAAGACTGTTTTTT.

Comments on this clonotype: This may arise from a read error, as a much more abundant clone is one base away. The chain carries TRBV4-2 and TRBJ2-1; D possibly corresponds to TRBD1 (6 bases). Germline-derived CDR1 and CDR2 are LGHNA and YNFKEQ. CDR3 length: 17 residues. DNA for the CDR3: TGTGCCAGCGGCCAAGTCTTTCAGGGGAGCTCCTACAATGAGCAGTTCTTC. Translated: CASGQVFQGSSYNEQFF.

The chain uses TRBV24-1 and TRBJ2-7, with D perhaps assigned TRBD1 or TRBD2 (5 bases each). The ends were cut back, 1 base at V and 7 bases at J, with 16 bases in the middle. Germline loops: CDR1 KGHDR, CDR2 SFDVKD. The CDR3 length is 15 residues. The CDR3 DNA is TGTGCCACCAGTGATTTATGGGGGAGATACAATGAGCAGTACTTC. This translates into CATSDLWGRYNEQYF.

This clonotype showed up just a few times. Since a much larger clone is just one base distant, this may be a read error. The V gene is TRBV6-2 or TRBV6-3, the J gene TRBJ2-1; no reliable D call. The CDR3 is made up of 11 amino acids. V gave up 5 bases and J gave up 6 bases, with 5 bases separating them. CDR1 is MNHEY, CDR2 SVGEGT, per germline. Here the CDR3 DNA reads TGTGCCAGCAGTAACGGCAATGAGCAGTTCTTC. Encoded protein: CASSNGNEQFF.

The V gene is TRBV7-2, the J gene TRBJ2-1; D uncertain. CDR1 is SGHTA, CDR2 FQGNSA, per germline. Trimming removed 5 bases from V and 12 bases from J, with 20 bases in between. The CDR3 has 14 amino acids. The CDR3 region has the DNA TGTGCCAGCAGCCCATTCGATATATGGGGTGTGCAGTTCTTC. Protein product: CASSPFDIWGVQFF.

This clonotype was seen more than once but under ten times. The chain is built from TRBV7-9 and TRBJ2-3; TRBD2 matches 8 bases. The CDR3 sequence is 16 residues long. The V segment lost 5 bases and the J segment 2 bases; nucleotides outside the gene matches: 9. The germline gives CDR1 SEHNR, CDR2 FQNEAQ (reference sequence). The DNA for the CDR3 is TGTGCCAGCAGCCACCGAAGGACTAGCTTCACAGATACGCAGTATTTT. Protein sequence: CASSHRRTSFTDTQYF.

This clonotype turned up a few times. The V and J genes are TRBV6-5 and TRBJ2-1; weak D call: TRBD2 (6 bases). CDR1 is MNHEY and CDR2 is SVGAGI in the germline V gene. The CDR3 runs 17 residues. Trimming removed 5 bases at V and 2 bases at J, with 19 bases between. CDR3 coding DNA: TGTGCCAGCAGTAGGGGACCGGGACTCCAACCCTACAATGAGCAGTTCTTC. This encodes CASSRGPGLQPYNEQFF.

The V call is TRBV12-3 or TRBV12-4, the J call TRBJ1-5, with no clear D. Trimming removed 1 base at V and 10 bases at J, with 14 bases between. CDR3 length: 14 amino acids. DNA of the CDR3: TGTGCCAGCAGTTTAGTAGCTTCGGGTGGACCCCAGCATTTT. Translating it yields CASSLVASGGPQHF.

This chain connects TRBV18 to TRBJ1-4, with D uncertain. The CDR3 is 14 amino acids. Germline loops: CDR1 KGHSH, CDR2 LQKENI. V lost 4 bases to trimming and J lost 8 bases, with 14 bases between them. The CDR3 bases are TGTGCCAGCTCACGTACAGCTGCTGGGGAAAAACTGTTTTTT. Translated: CASSRTAAGEKLFF.

J is TRBJ2-3 and V is TRBV27; TRBD1 or TRBD2 may be the D gene (6 bases each). The CDR3 is 13 amino acids. The V gene lost 6 bases and the J gene lost 5 bases, with 12 bases spanning the gap. Germline V gene sequence: CDR1 MNHEY, CDR2 SMNVEV (reference sequence). The CDR3 nucleotides read TGTGCCAGCAGGGGGGCGGGGAGAGATACGCAGTATTTT. This gives the protein CASRGAGRDTQYF.

The chain carries TRBV18 and TRBJ1-5; D is uncertain. V was pared by 2 bases and J by 5 bases, with 7 bases between. Germline values: CDR1 KGHSH, CDR2 LQKENI. This CDR3 has 13 residues. The CDR3: CASSPTRHQPQHF. The CDR3 DNA is TGTGCCAGCTCACCAACCCGTCATCAGCCCCAGCATTTT.

With regard to this clonotype: A much larger clone is a single base away; this may be a read error. The rearrangement uses TRBV12-3 or TRBV12-4 and TRBJ1-2; 8 bases map to TRBD1. The CDR3 has 14 residues. The CDR3 coding sequence is TGTGCCAGCACCCACAGGGGGACTATCTATGGCCACACCTTC. Translated, it gives CASTHRGTIYGHTF.

This clonotype was picked up a small number of times. The chain uses TRBV28 and TRBJ2-1; D is perhaps TRBD2 (6 bases). Trimming pared 7 bases from V and 0 bases from J, leaving 10 bases between. Germline V lookup: CDR1 MDHEN, CDR2 SYDVKM. The CDR3 consists of 14 residues. CDR3 DNA sequence: TGTGCCAGCACCCTTAGCGGCTCCTACAATGAGCAGTTCTTC. It specifies CASTLSGSYNEQFF. The full variable domain, its missing parts supplied by reference TRBV28 and TRBJ2-1, is DVKVTQSSRYLVKRTGEKVFLECVQDMDHENMFWYRQDPGLGLRLIYFSYDVKMKEKGDIPEGYSVSREKKERFSLILESASTNQTSMYLCASTLSGSYNEQFFGPGTRLTVL.

This clonotype was counted between two and nine times. The chain links TRBV24-1 to TRBJ2-5, with 9 bases lining up with TRBD1. Germline CDR1 and CDR2: KGHDR and SFDVKD. V gave up 4 bases and J gave up 11 bases; unmatched junction bases: 19. CDR3 length: 17 residues. The CDR3 loop reads CATSDPTGTGTHNEQYF. CDR3 nucleotides: TGTGCCACCAGTGACCCAACGGGGACAGGGACCCACAATGAGCAGTACTTC.

This clonotype was found a few times. The V call is TRBV20-1, the J call TRBJ2-7; D is tentatively TRBD1 or TRBD2 (5 bases each). The CDR3 sequence is 12 residues long. Trimming shortened V by 6 bases and J by 4 bases, and 13 bases separated the two germline ends. Germline values: CDR1 DFQATT, CDR2 SNEGSKA (reference sequence). For the CDR3, the DNA is TGCAGTGCCATTGGAGAGGGGTACGAGCAGTACTTC. Amino acids: CSAIGEGYEQYF.

This clonotype was seen more than once but under ten times. The rearrangement links TRBV28 to TRBJ2-7; D remains ambiguous. The CDR3 has 14 residues. Trimming removed 3 bases at V and 0 bases at J, with 9 bases between. CDR1 and CDR2 from the germline V gene are MDHEN and SYDVKM. CDR3 nucleotides: TGTGCCAGCAGTTTTACGGTTAGCTCCTACGAGCAGTACTTC. Protein sequence: CASSFTVSSYEQYF.

The chain is built from TRBV20-1 and TRBJ2-1, with D possibly TRBD2 on 6 matching bases. The CDR3 has 10 amino acids. The V end was cut by 5 bases, the J end by 15 bases, with 14 bases between. In germline, CDR1 is DFQATT, CDR2 SNEGSKA (reference sequence). CDR3 DNA sequence: TGCAGTGCTGGGGACTGGCGCCGGTTCTTC. Amino acid sequence: CSAGDWRRFF.

The V and J genes are TRBV3-1 and TRBJ2-2; 12 bases are shared with TRBD2. This CDR3 is 18 amino acids long. CDR1 is LGHDT and CDR2 is YNNKEL in the germline V gene (reference sequence). The trim removed 3 bases at V and 1 base at J, leaving 6 bases unmatched. CDR3 DNA sequence: TGTGCCAGCAGCCAGGGGCTAGCGGGGGGGCGGAACACCGGGGAGCTGTTTTTT. Its translation: CASSQGLAGGRNTGELFF.

V and J are TRBV6-2 or TRBV6-3 and TRBJ2-5, with D perhaps assigned TRBD1 or TRBD2 (5 bases each). The assigned J gene may be wrong: the sequence end matches TRBJ2-7 better. CDR3 length: 18 amino acids. Germline assignment: CDR1 MNHEY and CDR2 SVGEGT. The CDR3 coding sequence is TGTGCCAGCAGCCAATCGTCCGGGACCGGCCCAAAAGGGGTCGAGCAGTACTTC. This translates into CASSQSSGTGPKGVEQYF.

The chain is built from TRBV7-8 and TRBJ1-4, with TRBD1 matching over 8 bases. The trim removed 8 bases at V and 4 bases at J, leaving 6 bases unmatched. This CDR3 is 14 amino acids long. Germline V gene lookup returns CDR1 SGHVS and CDR2 FQNEAQ. CDR3 nucleotides: TGTGCCAGCGGCAAGGACAGGGTTAATGAAAAACTGTTTTTT. It encodes CASGKDRVNEKLFF.

The V gene is TRBV9, the J gene TRBJ2-7, with TRBD2 identical over 12 bases. Germline loops: CDR1 SGDLS, CDR2 YYNGEE. The CDR3 sequence is 16 residues long. The V gene end was trimmed by 3 bases and the J gene end by 0 bases; junction bases not matched to a gene: 4. CDR3 DNA: TGTGCCAGCAGCGGAGGACTAGCGGGGAACTCCTACGAGCAGTACTTC. Residues: CASSGGLAGNSYEQYF.

This clonotype occurred a few times. The V and J genes are TRBV20-1 and TRBJ2-7; TRBD1 matches 9 bases. With V trimmed by 3 bases and J by 4 bases, 10 bases remained unmatched. The CDR3 spans 15 residues. Germline values: CDR1 DFQATT, CDR2 SNEGSKA (reference sequence). The CDR3 sequence is CSASNRVGQGYEQYF. For the CDR3, the DNA is TGCAGTGCTAGTAACCGGGTGGGACAGGGTTACGAGCAGTACTTC.

V and J are TRBV5-1 and TRBJ1-1; 9 bases line up with TRBD1. Per germline, CDR1 SGHRS and CDR2 YFSETQ. V trimming: 0 bases; J trimming: 3 bases; junction bases outside the gene matches: 6. This CDR3 comprises 16 residues. CDR3 sequence: CASSLEPGQGHTEAFF. DNA for the CDR3: TGCGCCAGCAGCTTGGAGCCGGGACAGGGCCACACTGAAGCTTTCTTT.

CDR3 amino acids: CASSLDRDINTEAFF. The DNA of the CDR3 is TGTGCCAGCAGCCTCGACCGGGACATAAACACTGAAGCTTTCTTT. The chain has TRBV12-3 or TRBV12-4 and TRBJ1-1, with D possibly TRBD1 on 6 matching bases. V was shortened by 6 bases and J by 2 bases, with 16 bases between the two germline ends. CDR3 length: 15 residues.

J is TRBJ1-2 and V is TRBV29-1; D is unresolved. The CDR3 consists of 15 residues. Trimming shortened V by 6 bases and J by 3 bases, and 20 bases separated the two germline ends. Per germline, CDR1 SQVTM and CDR2 ANQGSEA. CDR3 amino acids: CSVNHVGSSDYGYTF. CDR3 nucleotide sequence: TGCAGCGTAAATCACGTGGGCAGTTCTGACTATGGCTACACCTTC.